These 18 T cell receptor beta chains originate from one sample sequenced in a study of Graves' ophthalmopathy and Graves' hyperthyroidism listed by TCRdb under 2018. The sequencer listed for this sample is Illumina HiSeq 2000. TCR beta CDR3 regions were amplified from RNA transcripts for repertoire sequencing. The first round was an RT-PCR using HTBI primers with the Qiagen OneStep RT-PCR kit, and this first round was followed by a second-round multiplex PCR, then size selection and purification. TCRdb took the public reads, trimmed them with fastp at Q25, ran MiXCR for clone calling and kept in-frame beta chains. Each CDR3 protein appears once, grouped with its most common genes and DNA. This sample gives about 640,000 distinct CDR3 sequences in total; about two fifths of them show up just once. The top ten clonotypes cover around 3.3% of the sample. The sequencing sample was made of peripheral blood. The receptor source for this set is an adult man with Graves' ophthalmopathy.

The V gene is TRBV9, the J gene TRBJ1-1; D is ambiguous. CDR1 SGDLS and CDR2 YYNGEE come from the germline V gene. The CDR3 sequence is 12 residues long. With 0 bases removed from V and 6 bases from J, the gap between germline ends came to 6 bases. CDR3 nucleotides: TGTGCCAGCAGCGTAGGGGGTCCTGAAGCTTTCTTT. Its protein product is CASSVGGPEAFF.

This clonotype was found a few times. This chain uses TRBV9 with TRBJ2-7; 8 bases match TRBD2. From germline, CDR1 is SGDLS and CDR2 YYNGEE. V lost 0 bases to trimming and J lost 0 bases; unmatched junction nucleotides: 5. The CDR3 runs to 16 residues. The CDR3 nucleotides read TGTGCCAGCAGCGTAGCTACTAGCGGAATCTCCTACGAGCAGTACTTC. Amino acids: CASSVATSGISYEQYF.

The V call is TRBV7-9, the J call TRBJ2-7, with D perhaps TRBD1 (6 bases). Per germline, CDR1 SEHNR and CDR2 FQNEAQ (reference sequence). V lost 5 bases, J lost 2 bases, and 13 bases lay in between. The CDR3 covers 14 residues. CDR3 nucleotides: TGTGCCAGCAGCACCCAACAGGGTCCCTACGAGCAGTACTTC. As protein: CASSTQQGPYEQYF.

This clonotype has a handful of counts. V gene TRBV13 combines with J gene TRBJ2-7; TRBD1 matches at 11 bases. Germline CDR1 reads PRHDT; CDR2 reads FYEKMQ (reference sequence). V dropped 5 bases and J dropped 2; count of bases not matched to a gene: 5. The length of the CDR3 is 15 residues. The DNA for the CDR3 is TGTGCCAGCAGCACCGGGACAGGGGGGGCCTACGAGCAGTACTTC. Residues: CASSTGTGGAYEQYF.

This chain connects TRBV25-1 to TRBJ1-5; the match to TRBD1 covers 7 bases. This CDR3 region has 16 residues. V gave up 8 bases and J gave up 2 bases; unmatched junction bases: 12. Germline V gene lookup returns CDR1 MGHDK and CDR2 SYGVNS. The CDR3 is CASSRTGPFGNQPQHF. The CDR3 region has the DNA TGTGCCAGCTCACGGACAGGCCCTTTTGGCAATCAGCCCCAGCATTTT.

The chain carries TRBV15 and TRBJ1-2, with TRBD1 as a possible D gene (6 bases). Trimming stripped 0 bases from V and 12 bases from J, with 14 bases between. The CDR3 runs 13 residues. Germline V gene sequence: CDR1 LNHNV, CDR2 YYDKDF (reference sequence). The CDR3 nucleotides read TGTGCCACCAGCAGAGACCCAGGGGCTGGAAACACCTTC. The encoded protein is CATSRDPGAGNTF.

This clonotype appeared many times. V usage is TRBV10-2 and J usage is TRBJ1-2; D is uncertain. Germline CDR1 and CDR2: WSHSY and SAAADI. The CDR3 is 14 amino acids. The V end was cut by 7 bases, the J end by 0 bases, with 12 bases between. CDR3 sequence (DNA): TGCGCCAGCATGAGCGGCAACGCTAACTATGGCTACACCTTC. It is translated as CASMSGNANYGYTF.

This clonotype has a count of ten or more. The chain recombines TRBV19 with TRBJ1-2, with unresolved D. The CDR3 is 13 amino acids. The germline CDR1 and CDR2 sequences are LNHDA and SQIVND (reference sequence). V dropped 7 bases and J dropped 2 bases, with 11 bases sitting between them. Here the CDR3 reads CASNFSPNYGYTF. CDR3 sequence (DNA): TGTGCCAGTAACTTCTCCCCGAACTATGGCTACACCTTC.

The chain is built from TRBV5-1 and TRBJ1-1; D possibly corresponds to TRBD1 (5 bases). Germline CDR1 is SGHRS and CDR2 is YFSETQ. Trimming removed 4 bases from V and 2 bases from J, with 12 bases in between. This CDR3 has 14 amino acids. Written as DNA, the CDR3 is TGCGCCAGCAGCCCGGGACTGGTAAACACTGAAGCTTTCTTT. Translation gives CASSPGLVNTEAFF.

The table lists this clonotype with a few counts. The rearrangement links TRBV7-9 to TRBJ1-2; D is undetermined. The CDR3 spans 15 residues. Germline loops: CDR1 SEHNR, CDR2 FQNEAQ (reference sequence). Trimming stripped 5 bases from V and 1 base from J, with 14 bases between. The CDR3 coding sequence is TGTGCCAGCAGCCAACACGACAAGTTTAACTATGGCTACACCTTC. Amino acids: CASSQHDKFNYGYTF.

This clonotype was recorded at least ten times. The rearrangement uses TRBV19 and TRBJ2-2; D perhaps matches TRBD2 (5 bases). The CDR3 sequence is 14 residues long. V was shortened by 1 base and J by 4 bases, with 7 bases between the two germline ends. CDR1 is LNHDA and CDR2 is SQIVND in the germline V gene (reference sequence). The CDR3 sequence is CASSIGTVTGELFF. CDR3 coding DNA: TGTGCCAGTAGTATAGGGACTGTCACCGGGGAGCTGTTTTTT.

Ten or more counts support this clonotype. The chain joins TRBV19 to TRBJ1-1; unclear D gene. V lost 2 bases and J lost 11, with 12 bases in between. The germline CDR1 and CDR2 sequences are LNHDA and SQIVND (reference sequence). This CDR3 contains 12 residues. The DNA of the CDR3 is TGTGCCAGTAGTATACGTGCGTATGAGGCTTTCTTT. Its translation is CASSIRAYEAFF.

Comment on this clonotype: This could be a read error, since a much larger clone is one nucleotide away. The rearrangement links TRBV6-5 to TRBJ1-2; 7 bases are shared with TRBD1. Unmatched junction bases numbered 8, after V lost 6 bases and J lost 4 bases. Germline V gene sequence: CDR1 MNHEY, CDR2 SVGAGI. CDR3 length equals 14 residues. CDR3 nucleotides: TGTGCCAGCAGCCGAGACAGGGTCGGCTATGGCTACACCTTC. Amino acid sequence: CASSRDRVGYGYTF.

This clonotype appeared many times. V gene TRBV10-3 combines with J gene TRBJ1-6; maybe TRBD1 (5 bases). The germline V gene encodes CDR1 ENHRY and CDR2 SYGVKD. The CDR3 runs 14 residues. With 4 bases removed from V and 7 bases from J, the gap between germline ends came to 11 bases. CDR3 region: CAISVTESNSPLHF. For the CDR3, the DNA is TGTGCCATCAGTGTGACAGAATCCAATTCACCCCTCCACTTT.

The chain couples TRBV29-1 to TRBJ2-5, with D perhaps matching TRBD2 (6 bases). The CDR3 totals 12 residues. The V end was cut by 7 bases, the J end by 4 bases, with 13 bases between. The germline CDR1 and CDR2 sequences are SQVTM and ANQGSEA. The CDR3 here is CSAHRGRETQYF. The CDR3 bases are TGCAGCGCCCACCGGGGGAGAGAGACCCAGTACTTC.

V and J are TRBV7-9 and TRBJ2-7; TRBD1 matches at 10 bases. The germline CDR1 and CDR2 sequences are SEHNR and FQNEAQ (reference sequence). CDR3 size: 14 residues. Trimming removed 11 bases from V and 2 bases from J; junction bases left unmatched: 9. The CDR3 here is CAWNRQGAAYEQYF. The CDR3 DNA is TGTGCCTGGAACCGACAGGGGGCCGCCTACGAGCAGTACTTC. The variable domain in full, with the rest retrieved from reference TRBV7-9 and TRBJ2-7, is DTGVSQNPRHKITKRGQNVTFRCDPISEHNRLYWYRQTLGQGPEFLTYFQNEAQLEKSRLLSDRFSAERPKGSFSTLEIQRTEQGDSAMYLCAWNRQGAAYEQYFGPGTRLTVT.

This clonotype was counted only a few times. The chain links TRBV12-3 or TRBV12-4 to TRBJ1-1; 9 nucleotides agree with TRBD1. The CDR3 length is 16 residues. J was trimmed by 1 base and V by 6 bases; bases with no gene match: 9. CDR3 amino acids: CASRSTMGQGNTEAFF. Here the CDR3 DNA reads TGTGCCAGCAGGTCTACTATGGGACAGGGGAACACTGAAGCTTTCTTT.

This clonotype was observed at least ten times. The CDR3 nucleotides read TGTGCCACCCTCTTTAAGATTCCACGCTATAGCAATCAGCCCCAGCATTTT. It specifies CATLFKIPRYSNQPQHF. The chain combines TRBV24-1 with TRBJ1-5; D remains ambiguous. Trimming left V 9 bases short and J 0 bases short, with 20 bases between. The CDR3 is 17 amino acids. Germline lookup yields CDR1 KGHDR and CDR2 SFDVKD.